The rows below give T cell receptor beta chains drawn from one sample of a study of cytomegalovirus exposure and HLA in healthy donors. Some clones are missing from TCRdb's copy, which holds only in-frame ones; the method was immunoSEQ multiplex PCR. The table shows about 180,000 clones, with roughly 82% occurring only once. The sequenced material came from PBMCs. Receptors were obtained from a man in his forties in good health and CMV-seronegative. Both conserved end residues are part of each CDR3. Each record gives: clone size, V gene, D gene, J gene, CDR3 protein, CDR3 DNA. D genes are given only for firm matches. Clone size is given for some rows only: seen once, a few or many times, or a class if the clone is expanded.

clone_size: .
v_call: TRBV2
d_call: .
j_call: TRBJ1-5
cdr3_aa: CASRETGASNQPQHF
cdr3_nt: TGTGCCAGCAGGGAGACAGGAGCCAGCAATCAGCCCCAGCATTTT

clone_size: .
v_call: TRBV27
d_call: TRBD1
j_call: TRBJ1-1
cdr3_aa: CASSLGRGFVSEAFF
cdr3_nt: TGTGCCAGCAGTTTGGGCAGGGGGTTCGTATCTGAAGCTTTCTTT

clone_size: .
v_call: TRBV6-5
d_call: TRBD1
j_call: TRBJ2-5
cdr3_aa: CASSYGGQGAQYF
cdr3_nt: TGTGCCAGCAGTTACGGGGGACAGGGGGCCCAGTACTTC

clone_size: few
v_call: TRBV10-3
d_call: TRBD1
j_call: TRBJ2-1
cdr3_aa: CATQGTDNEQFF
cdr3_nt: TGTGCCACCCAAGGGACAGACAATGAGCAGTTCTTC

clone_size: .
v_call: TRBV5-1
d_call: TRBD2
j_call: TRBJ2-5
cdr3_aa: CASSLLPGGRETQYF
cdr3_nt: TGCGCCAGCAGCTTGTTACCGGGAGGGCGAGAGACCCAGTACTTC

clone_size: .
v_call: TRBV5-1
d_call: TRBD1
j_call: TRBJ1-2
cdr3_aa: CASSPAHRGIGYTF
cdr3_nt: TGCGCCAGCAGCCCTGCTCACAGGGGCATTGGCTACACCTTC

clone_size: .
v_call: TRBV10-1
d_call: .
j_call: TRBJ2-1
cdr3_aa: CASSSAGTAGYNEQFF
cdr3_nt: TGCGCCAGCAGTTCCGCCGGGACAGCGGGCTACAATGAGCAGTTCTTC

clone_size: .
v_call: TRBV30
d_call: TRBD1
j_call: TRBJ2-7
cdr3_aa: CAWSKAQGAREQYF
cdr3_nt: TGTGCCTGGAGTAAGGCCCAGGGGGCCAGAGAGCAGTACTTC

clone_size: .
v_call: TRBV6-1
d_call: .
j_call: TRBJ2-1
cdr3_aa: CASSRAGQYNEQFF
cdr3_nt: TGTGCCAGCAGTCGAGCGGGCCAATACAATGAGCAGTTCTTC

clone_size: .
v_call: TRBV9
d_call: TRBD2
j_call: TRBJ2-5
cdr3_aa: CASSRKAGGSREETQYF
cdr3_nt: TGTGCCAGCAGCCGTAAGGCGGGGGGGTCCCGAGAAGAGACCCAGTACTTC

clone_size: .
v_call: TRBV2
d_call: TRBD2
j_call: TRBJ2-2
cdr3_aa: CASGRGDYTGELFF
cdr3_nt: TGTGCCAGCGGTCGGGGGGACTACACCGGGGAGCTGTTTTTT

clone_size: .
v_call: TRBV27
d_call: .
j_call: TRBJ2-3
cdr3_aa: CASSLSVRTDTQYF
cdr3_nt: TGTGCCAGCAGTTTATCGGTCAGAACAGATACGCAGTATTTT

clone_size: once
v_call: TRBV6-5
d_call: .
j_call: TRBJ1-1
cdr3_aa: CASSGGRRAFF
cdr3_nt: TGTGCCAGCAGCGGGGGGAGAAGAGCTTTCTTT

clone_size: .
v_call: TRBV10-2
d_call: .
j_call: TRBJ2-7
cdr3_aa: CASSGTVAYEQYF
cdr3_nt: TGCGCCAGCAGTGGGACAGTCGCCTACGAGCAGTACTTC

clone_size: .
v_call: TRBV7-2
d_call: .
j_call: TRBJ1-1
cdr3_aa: CASSLNRVGTEAFF
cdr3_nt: TGTGCCAGCAGTTTAAACAGGGTAGGCACTGAAGCTTTCTTT

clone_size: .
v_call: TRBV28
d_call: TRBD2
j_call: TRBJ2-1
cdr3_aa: CASSFSGGTYNEQFF
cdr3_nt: TGTGCCAGCAGTTTTAGCGGGGGAACCTACAATGAGCAGTTCTTC

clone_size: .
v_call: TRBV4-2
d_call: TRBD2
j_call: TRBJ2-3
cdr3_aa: CASSPEGNGGRTDTQYF
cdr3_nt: TGTGCCAGCAGCCCTGAAGGTAACGGGGGGAGAACAGATACGCAGTATTTT

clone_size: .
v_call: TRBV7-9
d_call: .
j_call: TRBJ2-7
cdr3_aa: CSSLSSYEQYF
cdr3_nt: TGTTCCAGCCTAAGCTCCTACGAGCAGTACTTC

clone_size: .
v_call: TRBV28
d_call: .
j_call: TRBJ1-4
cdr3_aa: CASSSGGATNEKLFF
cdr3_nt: TGTGCCAGCAGTTCCGGGGGGGCTACTAATGAAAAACTGTTTTTT

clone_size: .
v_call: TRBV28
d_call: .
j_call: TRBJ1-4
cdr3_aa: CASSFNRVNKKLFF
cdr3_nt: TGTGCCAGCAGTTTCAACAGGGTTAATAAAAAACTGTTTTTT

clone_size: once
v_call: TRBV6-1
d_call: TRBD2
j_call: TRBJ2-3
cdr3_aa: CASRAGGTGTDTQYF
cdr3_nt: TGTGCCAGCCGCGCGGGGGGCACCGGCACAGATACGCAGTATTTT

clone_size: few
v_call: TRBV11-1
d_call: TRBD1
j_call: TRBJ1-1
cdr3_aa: CASRTDRGDTEAFF
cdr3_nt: TGTGCCAGCAGGACGGACAGGGGGGACACTGAAGCTTTCTTT

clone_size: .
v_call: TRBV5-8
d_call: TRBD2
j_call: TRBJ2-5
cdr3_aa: CASSLAKLSSGETQYF
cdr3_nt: TGTGCCAGCAGCTTGGCCAAGTTATCTAGCGGTGAGACCCAGTACTTC

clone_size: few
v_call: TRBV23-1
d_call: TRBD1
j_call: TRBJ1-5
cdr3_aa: CAAGGQGECGLQPQHF
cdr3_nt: TGCGCCGCGGGCGGACAGGGTGAATGCGGATTACAGCCCCAGCATTTT

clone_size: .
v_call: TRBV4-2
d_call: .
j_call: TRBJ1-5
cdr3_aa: CASSQPAQGTNQPQHF
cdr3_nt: TGTGCCAGCAGCCAACCCGCCCAGGGGACCAATCAGCCCCAGCATTTT

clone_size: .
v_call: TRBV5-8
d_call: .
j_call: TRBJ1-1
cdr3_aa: CASSGGQILNTEAFF
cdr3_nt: TGTGCCAGCAGCGGGGGACAAATCTTAAACACTGAAGCTTTCTTT

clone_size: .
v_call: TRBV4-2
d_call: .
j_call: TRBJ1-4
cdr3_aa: CASSQENRATEKLFF
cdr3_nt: TGTGCCAGCAGCCAAGAGAACAGGGCTACAGAAAAACTGTTTTTT

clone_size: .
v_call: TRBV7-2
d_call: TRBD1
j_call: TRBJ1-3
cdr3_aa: CASSSQGVPSGNTIYF
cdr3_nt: TGTGCCAGCAGCTCACAGGGGGTACCCTCTGGAAACACCATATATTTT

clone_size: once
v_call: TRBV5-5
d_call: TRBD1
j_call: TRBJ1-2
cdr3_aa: CASSLVYVGQGNNYGYTF
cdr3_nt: TGTGCCAGCAGCTTGGTCTATGTCGGACAGGGAAATAACTATGGCTACACCTTC